Presented here are 15 T cell receptor beta chains from one specimen sequenced in a study of T cell repertoires in cytomegalovirus infection (dated by TCRdb to about 2019). This sample's treatment or condition label indicates: in vitro stimulation with specific CMV peptide epitopes to enrich CMV-specific T cells. TCRdb lists the instrument as Illumina HiSeq 1500. TCRdb trimmed the raw reads at Q25, called clones with MiXCR and kept productive beta chains. Rows are combined by CDR3 protein, so each entry shows the most common genes and DNA. This sample has about a million distinct CDR3 sequences in its table, and about a third of those were observed once. Jointly, the top ten make up about an eighth of the sample. Their recognized antigens are unknown. This sample comprised cultured CD8+ T cells from PBMCs, obtained from culture after CMV antigen stimulation. The receptors were gathered from a human donor in good health (CMV status not recorded). Some clones in this sample may be carry-over from other donors' samples.

This clonotype has at least ten counts. The rearrangement joins TRBV7-6 to TRBJ1-1; D unresolved. Germline CDR1 SGHVS, CDR2 FNYEAQ. This CDR3 comprises 15 residues. V was clipped by 11 bases and J by 5 bases, with 24 bases between them. CDR3 sequence: CASQRTTLLGTEAFF. The CDR3 DNA sequence: TGTGCCTCCCAACGAACCACGCTGTTAGGAACTGAAGCTTTCTTT.

The chain uses TRBV28 and TRBJ2-1; D could derive from TRBD1 or TRBD2 (6 bases each). The CDR3 is made up of 14 amino acids. The V end lost 6 bases, the J end lost 5 bases, and 14 bases lay between the germline ends. Germline V CDR1 and CDR2: MDHEN, SYDVKM. CDR3 amino acids: CASRGGHQNNEQFF. The CDR3 DNA sequence: TGTGCCAGCAGGGGGGGACACCAAAACAATGAGCAGTTCTTC.

This clonotype showed up many times. V usage is TRBV20-1 and J usage is TRBJ2-5; D is unclear. This CDR3 comprises 11 residues. V shed 4 bases and J shed 9 bases, with 12 bases lying between them. Germline CDR1 is DFQATT and CDR2 is SNEGSKA (reference sequence). The CDR3 loop is CSANLDKAQYF. The CDR3 DNA sequence: TGCAGTGCTAACCTCGATAAGGCCCAGTACTTC.

At least ten counts were recorded for this clonotype. The chain combines TRBV27 with TRBJ2-7, with 7 bases matching TRBD1. J lost 1 base, V lost 3 bases, and 3 bases had no gene match. Germline V CDR1 and CDR2: MNHEY, SMNVEV (reference sequence). CDR3 length: 14 residues. In nucleotides, the CDR3 is TGTGCCAGCAGTTTGGACAGGCGATCCTACGAGCAGTACGTC. This sequence encodes CASSLDRRSYEQYV.

This clonotype was found many times. The rearrangement links TRBV12-3 or TRBV12-4 to TRBJ1-5; D remains unclear. The V gene lost 3 bases and the J gene lost 7 bases, with 4 bases spanning the gap. This CDR3 region has 11 residues. As DNA, the CDR3 is TGTGCCAGCAGTTTTGGGCAGCCCCAGCATTTT. It is translated as CASSFGQPQHF.

This clonotype was seen ten or more times. The chain carries TRBV7-6 and TRBJ1-1; 9 positions agree with TRBD1. The CDR3 has 15 residues. Trimming took 6 bases from V and 3 from J; bases not matched to a gene: 8. From germline, CDR1 is SGHVS and CDR2 FNYEAQ. CDR3 coding DNA: TGTGCCAGCAGTTCTGGACAGGGGATATACACTGAAGCTTTCTTT. The encoded protein is CASSSGQGIYTEAFF.

The chain links TRBV12-3 or TRBV12-4 to TRBJ1-1; D gene ambiguous. The V gene lost 6 bases and the J gene lost 6 bases, with 8 bases spanning the gap. The CDR3 is 11 residues long. In DNA form, the CDR3 reads TGTGCCAGCAGGTCGATGGCTGAAGCTTTCTTT. Its translation: CASRSMAEAFF.

The table lists this clonotype with many counts. This chain connects TRBV12-3 or TRBV12-4 to TRBJ2-5; 8 bases map to TRBD2. V lost 4 bases to trimming and J lost 5 bases; unmatched junction nucleotides: 6. The CDR3 has 14 residues. In DNA form, the CDR3 reads TGTGCCAGCAGTTCACGACTAGCGCGGGAGACCCAGTACTTC. Amino acid sequence: CASSSRLARETQYF.

The J gene is TRBJ2-7, the V gene TRBV5-1; either TRBD1 or TRBD2 may fit D (5 bases each). This CDR3 has 14 amino acids. V dropped 7 bases and J dropped 3 bases, with 17 bases sitting between them. Germline CDR1 and CDR2: SGHRS and YFSETQ. The CDR3 spells CASSHGDGDYEQYV. As DNA, the CDR3 is TGCGCCAGCTCCCATGGGGACGGAGACTACGAGCAGTACGTC.

This clonotype came up a few times. This chain connects TRBV4-1 to TRBJ1-5; no definite D call. V lost 4 bases to trimming and J lost 1 base, with 8 bases between them. The CDR3 extends over 14 amino acids. Germline V gene sequence: CDR1 MGHRA, CDR2 YSYEKL. The CDR3 reads CASSPIMSNQPQHF. As DNA, the CDR3 is TGCGCCAGCAGCCCCATTATGAGCAATCAGCCCCAGCATTTT.

This clonotype was counted between two and nine times. The chain links TRBV6-4 to TRBJ1-6, with unresolved D. Trimming took 2 bases from V and 12 from J, leaving 11 bases between them. CDR3 size: 13 residues. The V gene's germline CDR1 is MRHNA and CDR2 SNTAGT. CDR3 DNA sequence: TGTGCCAGCAGTGACACGCCGGGCCGACCCCTCCACTTT. Translating it yields CASSDTPGRPLHF.

This clonotype was picked up one time. J is TRBJ1-1 and V is TRBV20-1; 11 bases are shared with TRBD1. V was pared by 6 bases and J by 7 bases, with 13 bases of the junction left unmatched. Germline lookup yields CDR1 DFQATT and CDR2 SNEGSKA (reference sequence). CDR3 length: 15 amino acids. The CDR3 bases are TGCAGTGCCCTCCCTCGGACAGGGGGCGATGATGAAGCTTTCTTT. Residues: CSALPRTGGDDEAFF.

The chain links TRBV6-1 to TRBJ2-1; D may correspond to TRBD1 or TRBD2 (5 bases each). This CDR3 is built from 16 residues. V was cut by 3 bases and J by 4 bases, with 16 bases left in between. From germline, CDR1 is MNHNS and CDR2 SASEGT. This CDR3 reads CASSEGSGTVYNEQFF. CDR3 bases: TGTGCCAGCAGTGAGGGGTCCGGGACGGTTTACAATGAGCAGTTCTTC.

This clonotype was seen at least ten times. V is TRBV11-2 and J is TRBJ2-1, with D maybe TRBD2 (6 bases). The V end was cut by 5 bases, the J end by 7 bases, with 12 bases between. Germline CDR1 reads SGHAT; CDR2 reads FQNNGV. This CDR3 is 13 amino acids long. The chain's CDR3 is CASSTGSQNEQFF. The CDR3 bases are TGTGCCAGCAGCACCGGGAGTCAGAATGAGCAGTTCTTC.

At least ten counts were recorded for this clonotype. V gene TRBV7-9 combines with J gene TRBJ2-1; no clear D gene. The CDR3 has 12 residues. The ends were cut back, 2 bases at V and 8 bases at J, with 7 bases in the middle. From germline, CDR1 is SEHNR and CDR2 FQNEAQ (reference sequence). This chain's CDR3 is CASSLIAYEQFF. As DNA, the CDR3 is TGTGCCAGCAGCTTAATAGCTTATGAGCAGTTCTTC.